Reported below is one T cell receptor (beta chain). This CDR3 is built from 14 residues. Germline V gene sequence: CDR1 KGHSH, CDR2 LQKENI. The ends lost 2 bases at V and 6 bases at J; junction bases unmatched: 4. This entry is derived from a study of control samples from healthy donors and cancer patients. Some clones are missing from TCRdb's copy, which holds only in-frame ones; the method was immunoSEQ multiplex PCR. The sample includes 70,000 to 100,000 clones, roughly 90% seen only once; the top ten take 1.9%. Sequencing was done on a sample of PBMCs. The chain is built from TRBV18 and TRBJ1-5; 7 bases match TRBD1. The sequence was collected from a woman aged 55 to 70 with head and neck cancer. CDR3 in DNA: TGTGCCAGCTCACCATCCTCAGGGGGTCAGCCCCAGCATTTT. Protein: CASSPSSGGQPQHF.